This T cell receptor (beta chain) derives from a study of blood T cells in healthy people across ages. Study-wide points: The unknown donor CMV status may have confounded expanded clonotype changes.

As to this clonotype: No antigen is known for it.

For the second PCR, which ran for about 6 to 12 cycles, a sample-barcoded 5' primer and a J-beta primer mix were used. TCRdb called the 5' RACE reads again in MiXCR, with one record for every CDR3 protein. Of roughly 800,000 distinct CDR3 sequences listed, 53% are singletons. The sample, 7.5 to 10 milliliters of peripheral blood, was drawn from each donor. Whenever a sample was processed, at least 7 million PBMCs were isolated. CDR3 length: 14 residues. The germline V gene encodes CDR1 MDHEN and CDR2 SYDVKM. V was clipped by 7 bases and J by 7 bases; unmatched bases: 10. The sample consisted of blood. The chain employs TRBV28 and TRBJ1-2; 9 positions agree with TRBD1. The source is an elderly man in good health. The CDR3 sequence: CASTEGGQGAGYTF. In nucleotides, the CDR3 is TGTGCCAGCACCGAGGGGGGACAGGGCGCTGGCTACACCTTC.